The entry below gives a single T cell receptor beta chain sequence along with its context. Antigen: not known. Peripheral blood genomic DNA, not sorted cells or RNA, was the template. TRB rearrangements spanning V, D and J were amplified using mixed TRB-A/B primers. Each CDR3 protein is one row after TCRdb ran MiXCR on the multiplex PCR reads. The sample has about 11,000 distinct CDR3 sequences; almost 30% are singletons. The data derive from a study of T cell repertoires in aging, cancer and after chemotherapy. General observations from the study: Untreated cancer patients had significantly lower blood TCR diversity than age-matched healthy donors.

Trimming took 0 bases from V and 0 from J, leaving 9 bases between them. CDR1 LNHDA and CDR2 SQIVND come from the germline V gene (reference sequence). The length of the CDR3 is 16 residues. The receptor comes from a human donor in good health. Sequenced material: blood. The genes are TRBV19 and TRBJ1-3, with D unclear. The CDR3 nucleotides read TGTGCCAGTAGTATAGAGGGAAGGATCTCTGGAAACACCATATATTTT. It translates to CASSIEGRISGNTIYF.